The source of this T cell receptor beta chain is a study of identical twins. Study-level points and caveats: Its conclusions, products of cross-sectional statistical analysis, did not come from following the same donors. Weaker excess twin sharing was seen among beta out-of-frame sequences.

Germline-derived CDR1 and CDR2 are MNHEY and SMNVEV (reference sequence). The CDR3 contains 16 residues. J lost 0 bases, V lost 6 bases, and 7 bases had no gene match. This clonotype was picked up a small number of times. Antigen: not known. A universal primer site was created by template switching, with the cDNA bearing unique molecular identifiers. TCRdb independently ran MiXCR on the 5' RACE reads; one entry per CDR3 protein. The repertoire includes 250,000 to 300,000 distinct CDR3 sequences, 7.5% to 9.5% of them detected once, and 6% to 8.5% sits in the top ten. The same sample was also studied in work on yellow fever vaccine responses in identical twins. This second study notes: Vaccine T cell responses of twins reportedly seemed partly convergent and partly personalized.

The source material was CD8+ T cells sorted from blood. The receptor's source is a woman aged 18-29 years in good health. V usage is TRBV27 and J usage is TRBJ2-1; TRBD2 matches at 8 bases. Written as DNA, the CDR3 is TGTGCCAGCAGATTAATAGCGGGAAGCTCCTACAATGAGCAGTTCTTC. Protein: CASRLIAGSSYNEQFF.